This note documents a single T cell receptor beta chain sequence. These data belong to a study of glioma-infiltrating T cells after dendritic cell vaccination. Study-wide background: Dendritic cells derived from monocytes and pulsed with autologous tumor lysate formed the vaccine.

Some clones are missing from TCRdb's copy, which holds only in-frame ones; the method was immunoSEQ multiplex PCR. The sample has roughly 85,000 clones, around 84% seen once. Time point given: after dendritic cell vaccination, including at tumor progression/relapse. Fresh-frozen tumor tissue and more than two years of survival data were available for all. Germline V lookup: CDR1 SQVTM, CDR2 ANQGSEA. This CDR3 spans 19 amino acids. J gave up 1 base and V 7 bases, and 23 bases lay outside the gene matches. The source was blood, collected after dendritic cell vaccination. This chain connects TRBV29-1 to TRBJ2-3; TRBD2 aligns across 7 bases. This TCR derives from a human donor with glioblastoma. CDR3 sequence reads: CSAEGDRAKRERGTDTQYF. As DNA, the CDR3 is TGCAGCGCTGAGGGAGACAGAGCCAAGCGGGAAAGGGGCACAGATACGCAGTATTTT.